What follows are 26 T cell receptor beta chains derived from one specimen sequenced in a study of T cell responses to AZD1222 COVID-19 vaccine. TCRdb keeps only in-frame clones here, not all; method: immunoSEQ multiplex PCR. The table has some 69,000 clones, 85% seen once. Source: peripheral blood, taken on day 0 of AZD1222 vaccination. These receptors all stem from an adult in good health.

The chain joins TRBV27 to TRBJ2-7, with TRBD1 matching 7 bases. Germline V gives CDR1 MNHEY, CDR2 SMNVEV (reference sequence). V was pared by 5 bases and J by 7 bases, with 14 bases of the junction left unmatched. The CDR3 runs to 15 residues. The CDR3 loop reads CASSLTGQPSLEQYF. DNA for the CDR3: TGTGCCAGCAGTCTTACGGGACAGCCCTCCCTGGAGCAGTACTTC.

The chain uses TRBV29-1 and TRBJ1-2; possible D gene TRBD1, 5 bases. The V end lost 5 bases, the J end lost 0 bases, and 13 bases lay between the germline ends. In germline, CDR1 is SQVTM, CDR2 ANQGSEA. This CDR3 is 14 amino acids long. The CDR3 coding sequence is TGCAGCGTTTCTCGGGACCCTACTAACTATGGCTACACCTTC. As protein: CSVSRDPTNYGYTF.

CDR3 in DNA: TGTGCCAGCCGGCGGTCAACCCCCCTTCTCGAGCAGTACTTC. The encoded protein is CASRRSTPLLEQYF. The gene calls are TRBV2 and TRBJ2-7; D unclear. CDR3 length: 14 residues. V was cut by 8 bases and J by 6 bases, with 20 bases left in between. Germline loops: CDR1 SNHLY, CDR2 FYNNEI.

CDR3 sequence: CAWGRDSGKETQYF. CDR3 DNA: TGTGCCTGGGGCCGGGACTCCGGGAAAGAGACCCAGTACTTC. The rearrangement joins TRBV30 to TRBJ2-5; D might be TRBD2 (6 bases). The CDR3 covers 14 residues. Germline V gene sequence: CDR1 GTSNPN, CDR2 SVGIG (reference sequence). V gave up 5 bases and J gave up 3 bases, with 16 bases separating them.

The rearrangement links TRBV7-9 to TRBJ2-4; 9 bases are a match to TRBD1. The ends lost 5 bases at V and 0 bases at J; junction bases unmatched: 8. CDR3 length: 17 residues. Per germline, CDR1 SEHNR and CDR2 FQNEAQ (reference sequence). The CDR3 is CASSPALGQGAKNIQYF. For the CDR3, the DNA is TGTGCCAGCAGCCCTGCCCTGGGACAGGGAGCCAAAAACATTCAGTACTTC.

V is TRBV28 and J is TRBJ2-7, with a weak D call TRBD2 (6 bases). This CDR3 region has 14 residues. CDR1 and CDR2 (germline): MDHEN, SYDVKM. V was shortened by 6 bases and J by 3 bases, with 15 bases between the two germline ends. The CDR3 region has the DNA TGTGCCAGCAGATATTCCGGGACTGACTACGAGCAGTACTTC. Residues: CASRYSGTDYEQYF.

J is TRBJ2-7 and V is TRBV5-1, with 9 bases that match TRBD1. The germline gives CDR1 SGHRS, CDR2 YFSETQ. This CDR3 contains 14 residues. The V gene end was trimmed by 4 bases and the J gene end by 2 bases; junction bases not matched to a gene: 4. Here the CDR3 DNA reads TGCGCCAGCAGCCCCGGGACAGGGACCTACGAGCAGTACTTC. Its translation: CASSPGTGTYEQYF.

The rearrangement uses TRBV6-5 and TRBJ1-2, with 9 nucleotides matching TRBD1. Germline CDR1 and CDR2: MNHEY and SVGAGI. The CDR3 spans 14 residues. Trimming at V came to 2 bases and at J to 4 bases, leaving 2 bases not matched to a gene. CDR3 sequence reads: CASSYTDRGYGYTF. The CDR3 DNA is TGTGCCAGCAGTTACACGGACAGGGGCTATGGCTACACCTTC.

This clone was seen just once. This rearrangement joins TRBV7-9 to TRBJ1-6; 7 nucleotides match TRBD1. V gave up 0 bases and J gave up 17 bases; unmatched junction bases: 7. Germline loops: CDR1 SEHNR, CDR2 FQNEAQ (reference sequence). The CDR3 runs to 13 residues. CDR3 in amino acids: CASSLAGTVRIHF. The CDR3 DNA sequence: TGTGCCAGCAGCTTAGCGGGGACAGTTCGAATCCACTTT.

The chain joins TRBV5-4 to TRBJ2-7, with D possibly TRBD1 on 5 matching bases. Per germline, CDR1 SGHNT and CDR2 YYREEE (reference sequence). The CDR3 runs to 15 residues. V was trimmed by 1 base and J by 0 bases, leaving 11 bases between them. DNA of the CDR3: TGTGCCAGCAGCTTGTTAGGGGCTTCCTCCTACGAGCAGTACTTC. It specifies CASSLLGASSYEQYF.

This chain joins TRBV5-6 and TRBJ2-7; D tentatively reads TRBD1 or TRBD2 (5 bases each). Trimming left V 3 bases short and J 2 bases short, with 15 bases between. Germline CDR1 SGHDT, CDR2 YYEEEE. CDR3 length: 15 residues. This CDR3 is CASSSEVRVTYEQYF. The CDR3 DNA follows: TGTGCCAGCAGCTCGGAGGTCAGGGTCACCTACGAGCAGTACTTC.

The V and J genes are TRBV30 and TRBJ1-5; D is perhaps TRBD1 (5 bases). CDR3 length: 14 residues. Germline loops: CDR1 GTSNPN, CDR2 SVGIG (reference sequence). V was pared by 4 bases and J by 9 bases, with 19 bases between. CDR3 residues: CAWKGPGFDTPQHF. CDR3 DNA sequence: TGTGCCTGGAAGGGGCCCGGTTTTGATACGCCCCAGCATTTT.

The J gene is TRBJ1-1, the V gene TRBV27, with D uncertain. CDR3 length: 16 amino acids. Trimming shortened V by 0 bases and J by 1 base, and 12 bases separated the two germline ends. Germline values: CDR1 MNHEY, CDR2 SMNVEV (reference sequence). CDR3 nucleotides: TGTGCCAGCAGTTTATCTGGCAGGTCGACGAACACTGAAGCTTTCTTT. It translates to CASSLSGRSTNTEAFF.

Only one count was recorded for this clone. CDR3 amino acids: CASTPRVANTGELFF. The CDR3 nucleotides are TGCGCCAGCACCCCAAGAGTCGCGAACACCGGGGAGCTGTTTTTT. J is TRBJ2-2 and V is TRBV5-1; no clear D gene. CDR3 size: 15 residues. Germline V lookup: CDR1 SGHRS, CDR2 YFSETQ. V was clipped by 6 bases and J by 0 bases, with 12 bases between them.

This chain uses TRBV27 with TRBJ1-1; D remains ambiguous. Trimming cost V 4 bases and J 3 bases, with 18 bases left between them. Germline-derived CDR1 and CDR2 are MNHEY and SMNVEV (reference sequence). The CDR3 spans 16 residues. CDR3 nucleotides: TGTGCCAGCAGTTATAGCGGCAGCCGTCCGGACACTGAAGCTTTCTTT. Translation: CASSYSGSRPDTEAFF.

V and J are TRBV28 and TRBJ1-3, with no clear D. CDR1 is MDHEN, CDR2 SYDVKM, per germline. V lost 8 bases, J lost 2 bases, and 10 bases lay in between. The CDR3 length is 13 residues. The CDR3 DNA reads as TGTGCCAGCTGGCAACAACCTGGAAACACCATATATTTT. Amino acids: CASWQQPGNTIYF.

J is TRBJ1-6 and V is TRBV5-1; perhaps TRBD1 as D (5 bases). This CDR3 is 15 amino acids long. V was pared by 0 bases and J by 7 bases, with 11 bases between. The V gene's germline CDR1 is SGHRS and CDR2 YFSETQ. CDR3 coding DNA: TGCGCCAGCAGCTTGGGTCCCCAGGGAAATTCACCCCTCCACTTT. Protein product: CASSLGPQGNSPLHF.

For this clone: One end of the junction varies from germline; a read error may be responsible. This sequence joins TRBV7-7 and TRBJ1-3; 9 nucleotides match TRBD1. The CDR3 covers 15 residues. Germline assignment: CDR1 SSHAT and CDR2 FNYEAQ (reference sequence). The CDR3 DNA reads as TGTGCTAGCAGTGCCGGGACAGGGCCTGGAAACACCATATATTTT. Its protein is CASSAGTGPGNTIYF.

The chain employs TRBV21-1 and TRBJ2-7; TRBD2 reflects the table's D call only, with no check against the DNA. TRBV21-1 is described as a pseudogene. The CDR3 is made up of 10 amino acids. CDR3 DNA: TGTGCCAGCAGCATATACGAGCAGTACTTC. Protein sequence: CASSIYEQYF.

CDR3 loop: CASSQPYKKDRGPFPTYEQYF. Here the CDR3 DNA reads TGTGCCAGCAGCCAACCATATAAAAAGGACAGGGGGCCTTTCCCAACCTACGAGCAGTACTTC. The rearrangement joins TRBV7-8 to TRBJ2-7; 11 positions agree with TRBD1. CDR3 size: 21 residues. Germline V gene lookup returns CDR1 SGHVS and CDR2 FQNEAQ. Losses at the gene ends were 5 bases for V and 2 bases for J; bases not matched to a gene: 23.

The chain uses TRBV19 and TRBJ2-2; TRBD2 agrees at 9 bases. The V gene's germline CDR1 is LNHDA and CDR2 SQIVND (reference sequence). The CDR3 is made up of 18 amino acids. V lost 6 bases to trimming and J lost 2 bases; unmatched junction nucleotides: 13. Written as DNA, the CDR3 is TGTGCCAGTAGCCCCGCGGGAGGGACAGCTGCTAACACCGGGGAGCTGTTTTTT. Translating gives CASSPAGGTAANTGELFF.

The rearrangement joins TRBV11-2 to TRBJ1-3; no clear D. Germline V CDR1 and CDR2: SGHAT, FQNNGV. With 5 bases removed from V and 0 bases from J, the gap between germline ends came to 11 bases. CDR3 size: 15 residues. This CDR3 reads CASSPGPSSGNTIYF. The CDR3, as DNA: TGTGCCAGCAGCCCGGGCCCTTCCTCTGGAAACACCATATATTTT.

The V call is TRBV28, the J call TRBJ1-1; no firm D call. V lost 4 bases, J lost 7 bases, and 7 bases lay in between. The CDR3 has 11 residues. Germline V lookup: CDR1 MDHEN, CDR2 SYDVKM. The CDR3 protein is CASSSTFEAFF. CDR3 nucleotides: TGTGCCAGCAGTTCCACCTTTGAAGCTTTCTTT.

This clone was seen just once. The rearrangement links TRBV7-3 to TRBJ2-2; TRBD1 is a possible D gene (5 bases). Looked up from germline, CDR1 is SGHTA and CDR2 is FQGTGA. V dropped 8 bases and J dropped 2 bases, with 12 bases sitting between them. The CDR3 loop spans 14 amino acids. CDR3 region: CASGWGPNTGELFF. The CDR3 DNA sequence: TGTGCCAGCGGTTGGGGCCCTAACACCGGGGAGCTGTTTTTT. The full variable domain, its missing parts supplied by reference TRBV7-3 and TRBJ2-2, is GAGVSQTPSNKVTEKGKYVELRCDPISGHTALYWYRQSLGQGPEFLIYFQGTGAADDSGLPNDRFFAVRPEGSVSTLKIQRTERGDSAVYLCASGWGPNTGELFFGEGSRLTVL.

This clone was seen a single time. The gene calls are TRBV19 and TRBJ1-1; a possible D gene is TRBD1 (6 bases). Per the germline V gene, CDR1 is LNHDA and CDR2 is SQIVND (reference sequence). Trimming pared 4 bases from V and 6 bases from J, leaving 24 bases between. The CDR3 contains 17 residues. Here the CDR3 reads CASSKPPGADSLSEAFF. The CDR3, as DNA: TGTGCCAGTAGTAAGCCACCGGGGGCGGATTCTCTCTCTGAAGCTTTCTTT.

V and J are TRBV29-1 and TRBJ2-7, with TRBD1 as a possible D gene (5 bases). The germline gives CDR1 SQVTM, CDR2 ANQGSEA. V was cut by 5 bases and J by 7 bases, with 12 bases left in between. The CDR3 runs to 11 residues. CDR3 residues: CSVRVGLEQYF. CDR3 sequence (DNA): TGCAGCGTTCGAGTGGGGCTTGAGCAGTACTTC.